This passage covers 16 T cell receptor beta chains from one sample sequenced in a study of cytomegalovirus exposure and HLA in healthy donors. Both 60 Vbeta primers and 13 Jbeta primers went into the PCR. Method: immunoSEQ multiplex PCR; TCRdb's copy keeps in-frame clones and lacks some. The table lists roughly 150,000 clones, 82% of them singletons, with around 6.2% in the top ten. The specimen was PBMCs. Receptors originate from a young man in good health and CMV-seropositive.

The J gene is TRBJ2-1, the V gene TRBV27, with 9 bases identical to TRBD2. This CDR3 comprises 14 residues. Germline assignment: CDR1 MNHEY and CDR2 SMNVEV (reference sequence). The V segment lost 4 bases and the J segment 12 bases; nucleotides outside the gene matches: 10. CDR3 sequence (DNA): TGTGCCAGCAGTTCATATCTAGCGGGGCAAGGGCAGTTCTTC. Protein product: CASSSYLAGQGQFF.

V gene TRBV11-3 combines with J gene TRBJ2-1; perhaps TRBD1 as D (5 bases). This CDR3 has 13 amino acids. Germline V CDR1 and CDR2: SGHNT, YENEEA. Trimming took off 4 bases at V and 8 bases at J, with 12 bases between the two ends. CDR3 sequence reads: CASSSRTTYEQFF. CDR3 sequence (DNA): TGTGCCAGCAGCTCAAGGACAACCTATGAGCAGTTCTTC.

J is TRBJ2-2 and V is TRBV5-1; 10 bases are shared with TRBD1. The CDR3 totals 15 residues. Germline V gene data show CDR1 as SGHRS and CDR2 as YFSETQ. Germline trimming cut 3 bases from V and 3 bases from J; bases unmatched to any gene: 2. CDR3 sequence: CASSWTGGYTGELFF. Here the CDR3 DNA reads TGCGCCAGCAGCTGGACAGGGGGTTACACCGGGGAGCTGTTTTTT.

The chain recombines TRBV28 with TRBJ1-5, with D unresolved. The germline V and J ends were trimmed by 5 bases and 0 bases, with 11 bases remaining between them. This CDR3 is built from 15 residues. Germline values: CDR1 MDHEN, CDR2 SYDVKM. In DNA, the CDR3 is TGTGCCAGCAGTCTACTAAAGCATAGCAATCAGCCCCAGCATTTT. Its protein product is CASSLLKHSNQPQHF.

The table lists this clone with a few counts. The chain has TRBV4-3 and TRBJ1-4, with TRBD1 identical over 7 bases. The CDR3 loop spans 17 amino acids. V shed 1 base and J 6 bases; nucleotides not matched to a gene: 11. Per the germline V gene, CDR1 is LGHNA and CDR2 is YSLEER. The chain's CDR3 is CASSQALTGWLDEKLFF. The CDR3 region has the DNA TGCGCCAGCAGCCAAGCATTGACAGGGTGGTTGGATGAAAAACTGTTTTTT.

The chain combines TRBV27 with TRBJ2-2; 8 bases map to TRBD1. The CDR3 covers 13 residues. The germline V gene encodes CDR1 MNHEY and CDR2 SMNVEV (reference sequence). The trim removed 8 bases at V and 2 bases at J, leaving 1 base unmatched. Here the CDR3 DNA reads TGTGCCAGCGCAGGGGGCAACACCGGGGAGCTGTTTTTT. Residues: CASAGGNTGELFF.

CDR3 nucleotides: TGCGCCAGCAGCCAAGATCGACTTGAGGGGGTGGATAATTCACCCCTCCACTTT. Its protein is CASSQDRLEGVDNSPLHF. The rearrangement links TRBV4-3 to TRBJ1-6, with D perhaps TRBD1 (6 bases). This CDR3 spans 18 amino acids. Trimming removed 0 bases from V and 5 bases from J, with 17 bases in between. Germline CDR1 reads LGHNA; CDR2 reads YSLEER.

This chain uses TRBV28 with TRBJ2-2; perhaps TRBD1 as D (6 bases). This CDR3 is built from 14 residues. Germline V gene sequence: CDR1 MDHEN, CDR2 SYDVKM. The V gene lost 7 bases and the J gene lost 6 bases, with 15 bases spanning the gap. In DNA form, the CDR3 reads TGTGCCAGCACCAACAGGGTTCCCGCCGGGGAGCTGTTTTTT. The encoded protein is CASTNRVPAGELFF.

The rearrangement links TRBV30 to TRBJ2-7; tentative D call: TRBD2 (5 bases). Trimming shortened V by 2 bases and J by 3 bases, and 5 bases separated the two germline ends. The CDR3 has 11 residues. The germline gives CDR1 GTSNPN, CDR2 SVGIG (reference sequence). The CDR3 DNA follows: TGTGCCTGGAGTCGGGACTACGAGCAGTACTTC. Translation gives CAWSRDYEQYF.

In the case of this clone: The same CDR3 arises from other DNA sequences in this sample as well. The rearrangement joins TRBV6-5 to TRBJ2-7; a weak D match, TRBD2 (5 bases). CDR1 and CDR2 (germline): MNHEY, SVGAGI. Trimming left V 4 bases short and J 3 bases short, with 13 bases between. The CDR3 length is 14 residues. CDR3 in amino acids: CASSSPGVSYEQYF. CDR3 DNA: TGTGCCAGCAGTTCCCCCGGGGTCAGCTACGAGCAGTACTTC.

J is TRBJ1-1 and V is TRBV7-2, with unresolved D. There are 12 residues in the CDR3. In germline, CDR1 is SGHTA, CDR2 FQGNSA. The V gene lost 5 bases and the J gene lost 5 bases, with 9 bases spanning the gap. CDR3 in amino acids: CASSRGWTEAFF. CDR3 in DNA: TGTGCCAGCAGCCGAGGGTGGACTGAAGCTTTCTTT. The full variable domain, completed using reference TRBV7-2 and TRBJ1-1, is GAGVSQSPSNKVTEKGKDVELRCDPISGHTALYWYRQSLGQGLEFLIYFQGNSAPDKSGLPSDRFSAERTGGSVSTLTIQRTQQEDSAVYLCASSRGWTEAFFGQGTRLTVV.

V and J are TRBV27 and TRBJ2-7; 8 bases fit TRBD1. CDR1 MNHEY and CDR2 SMNVEV come from the germline V gene (reference sequence). This CDR3 has 17 residues. J gave up 3 bases and V 0 bases, and 10 bases lay outside the gene matches. This CDR3 reads CASSLSLAFDRGYEQYF. The CDR3 DNA follows: TGTGCCAGCAGTTTATCTTTAGCTTTCGACAGGGGCTACGAGCAGTACTTC.

This chain uses TRBV30 with TRBJ1-5; 7 bases line up with TRBD1. The CDR3 is made up of 19 amino acids. Trimming took 0 bases from V and 2 from J; bases not matched to a gene: 16. Looked up from germline, CDR1 is GTSNPN and CDR2 is SVGIG (reference sequence). For the CDR3, the DNA is TGTGCCTGGAGTGTACCGAGCTGGGACAGAAAGGTCGGCAATCAGCCCCAGCATTTT. This translates into CAWSVPSWDRKVGNQPQHF.

The V call is TRBV2, the J call TRBJ2-7, with a tentative D call TRBD2 (5 bases). Trimming shortened V by 6 bases and J by 6 bases, and 12 bases separated the two germline ends. The germline gives CDR1 SNHLY, CDR2 FYNNEI. CDR3 length: 12 residues. The DNA for the CDR3 is TGTGCCAGCAGCGGCTCGGGATTCGAGCAGTACTTC. Translation: CASSGSGFEQYF.

The chain employs TRBV5-1 and TRBJ1-3; TRBD1 agrees at 7 bases. The CDR3 covers 15 residues. Germline CDR1 and CDR2: SGHRS and YFSETQ. The V gene end was trimmed by 4 bases and the J gene end by 0 bases; junction bases not matched to a gene: 4. The CDR3 sequence: CASSRWTGSGNTIYF. CDR3 in DNA: TGCGCCAGCAGCCGCTGGACAGGCTCTGGAAACACCATATATTTT.

The rearrangement uses TRBV18 and TRBJ2-7, with D hard to call. The CDR3 loop spans 14 amino acids. The V and J ends lost 3 bases and 0 bases respectively, with 9 bases between them. CDR1 and CDR2 (germline): KGHSH, LQKENI. Here the CDR3 DNA reads TGTGCCAGCTCACCTCTAAAATTCTCCTACGAGCAGTACTTC. Protein: CASSPLKFSYEQYF.